The sequence of this TCR beta chain was determined in a study of blood T cell repertoires in COVID-19. Sequenced by immunoSEQ multiplex PCR; TCRdb stores in-frame clones only, minus some. The table has about 170,000 clones, approximately 84% seen once. The receptor was derived from a man in his fifties or sixties who had recovered from COVID-19. Sequenced: PBMCs or T cells enriched from blood (not recorded which).

CDR3 amino acids: CASSTHGSRTDTQYF. The CDR3 DNA follows: TGTGCCAGCAGCACTCACGGGAGTCGCACAGATACGCAGTATTTT. The V and J genes are TRBV11-2 and TRBJ2-3, with a tentative D call TRBD2 (6 bases). Per germline, CDR1 SGHAT and CDR2 FQNNGV. The CDR3 spans 15 residues. The germline V and J ends were trimmed by 5 bases and 1 base, with 13 bases remaining between them.